This TCR beta chain was identified during a study of blood T cell repertoires in COVID-19 (TCRdb year 2020). Concerning the study at large: Samples from collaborators originated in the United States, Italy and Spain and spanned both the acute and convalescent phases of COVID-19. The prospective study material was composed of cDNA or gDNA derived from T cells, B-cell-depleted T cells, or PBMCs. Deeply sampled blood TCRbeta repertoires from subjects exposed to, actively infected with, or recovered from COVID-19 were included in the dataset. The repertoires were released in a freely available public database meant as a resource for research on the immune response to SARS-CoV-2. Samples came from the ongoing ImmuneRACE study (first 160 participants) plus 1,254 subjects from 6 global collaborators. Sample metadata almost always included a de-identified subject ID, COVID-19 status, age in years and sex. Where available, HLA class I and class II types were taken from metadata supplied by the sample provider and were not determined by assay-based typing.

Each collaborating institution followed its own protocols to collect whole blood in K2EDTA tubes. For TCRbeta analysis, collaborator samples were shipped as frozen whole blood, as isolated PBMCs, or as DNA extracted from either sample type. This clone was found once. Its antigen has not been determined. No much larger clonotype is one base removed from it; base qualities were not supplied. TCRbeta CDR3 regions were amplified from genomic DNA by means of the immunoSEQ Assay, a bias-controlled multiplex PCR. As for the original processing: Within the assay, amplification of reference gene primers was used to estimate how many nucleated cells each sample contained. To quantify the absolute abundance of each unique TCRbeta CDR3 rearrangement, sequence reads were collapsed and filtered. For each sample, productive Simpson clonality was calculated by taking the square root of Simpson's diversity index across productive rearrangements. TCRdb holds this immuneACCESS table with in-frame rearrangements only. Some clones are missing; in checked studies, unresolved V genes explain under half, and the rest has no known cause. V, J and clone size derive from that table, while D and trimming were established from the DNA sequence. Here the sample has about 230,000 clones; roughly 81% occur a single time. The ten largest clones represent around 0.97% of the sample.

V trim: 1 base; J trim: 10 bases; unmatched bases: 6. The CDR3 covers 15 residues, taking in both the cysteine and the phenylalanine. Of the read, only the CDR3 DNA is kept; its 45 bases are in frame from base 1. From a lookup of the germline V gene (reference sequence), CDR1 and CDR2 are SGHNT and YYREEE. General conclusions and limits of the study: The quantity of clinical and demographic metadata differed by source and by participant and was supplied without curation.

The source is a man aged 40-49 years with acute or convalescent COVID-19. This chain joins TRBV5-4 to TRBJ2-1; 12 central bases correspond to TRBD2. The sample comprised peripheral blood. CDR3 sequence: CASSLSLAGGIEQFF. The sequence in DNA is TGTGCCAGCAGCTTGTCGCTAGCGGGGGGGATAGAGCAGTTCTTC.